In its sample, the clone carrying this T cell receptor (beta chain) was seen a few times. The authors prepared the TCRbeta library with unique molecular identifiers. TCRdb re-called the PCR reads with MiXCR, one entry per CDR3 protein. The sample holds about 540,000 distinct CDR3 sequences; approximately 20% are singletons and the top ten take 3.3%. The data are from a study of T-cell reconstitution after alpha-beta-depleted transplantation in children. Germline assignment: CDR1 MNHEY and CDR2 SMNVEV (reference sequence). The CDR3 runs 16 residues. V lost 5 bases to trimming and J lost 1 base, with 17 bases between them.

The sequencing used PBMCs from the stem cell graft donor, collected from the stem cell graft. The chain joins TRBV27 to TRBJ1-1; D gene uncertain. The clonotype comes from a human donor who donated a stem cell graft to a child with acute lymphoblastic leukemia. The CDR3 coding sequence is TGTGCCAGCAGTCCGTCGACACTTAGACGGAACACTGAAGCTTTCTTT. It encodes CASSPSTLRRNTEAFF.